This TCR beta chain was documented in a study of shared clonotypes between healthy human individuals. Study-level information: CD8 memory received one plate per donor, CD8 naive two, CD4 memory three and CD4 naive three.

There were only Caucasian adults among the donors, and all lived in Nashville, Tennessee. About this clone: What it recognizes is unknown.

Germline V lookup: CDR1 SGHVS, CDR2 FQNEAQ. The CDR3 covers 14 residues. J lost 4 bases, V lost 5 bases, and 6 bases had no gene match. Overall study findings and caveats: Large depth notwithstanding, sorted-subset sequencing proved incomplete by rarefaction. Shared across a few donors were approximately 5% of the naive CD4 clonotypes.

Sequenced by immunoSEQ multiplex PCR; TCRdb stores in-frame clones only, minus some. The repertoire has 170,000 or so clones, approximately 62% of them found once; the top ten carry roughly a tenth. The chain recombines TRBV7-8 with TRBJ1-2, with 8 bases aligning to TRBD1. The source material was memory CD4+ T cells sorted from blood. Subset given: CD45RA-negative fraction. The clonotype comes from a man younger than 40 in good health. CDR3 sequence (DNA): TGTGCCAGCAGCGGGATCGGACAGGGCTATGGCTACACCTTC. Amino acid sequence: CASSGIGQGYGYTF. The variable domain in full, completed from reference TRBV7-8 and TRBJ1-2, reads GAGVSQSPRYKVAKRGQDVALRCDPISGHVSLFWYQQALGQGPEFLTYFQNEAQLDKSGLPSDRFFAERPEGSVSTLKIQRTQQEDSAVYLCASSGIGQGYGYTFGSGTRLTVV.